These 24 T cell receptor beta chains were all obtained from the same sample, sequenced in a study of blood T cell repertoires in COVID-19. Only in-frame clones appear in the TCRdb table, and some are missing; sequencing was by immunoSEQ multiplex PCR. The sample includes some 87,000 clones, about 90% of them seen just once. The sample taken for sequencing was peripheral blood. These receptors all stem from a human donor in a cohort sampled during active COVID-19.

This sequence joins TRBV7-9 and TRBJ2-3; 11 bases fit TRBD2. With 5 bases clipped from V and 1 base from J, the junction kept 5 bases outside the gene matches. Looked up from germline, CDR1 is SEHNR and CDR2 is FQNEAQ (reference sequence). CDR3 length: 16 residues. CDR3 residues: CASSPATSGGTDTQYF. CDR3 nucleotides: TGTGCCAGCAGCCCGGCGACTAGCGGGGGCACAGATACGCAGTATTTT.

V gene TRBV30 combines with J gene TRBJ2-1; possible D gene TRBD2, 6 bases. The CDR3 totals 13 residues. The germline V gene has CDR1 GTSNPN and CDR2 SVGIG (reference sequence). The V and J ends lost 3 bases and 7 bases respectively, with 13 bases between them. DNA for the CDR3: TGTGCCTGGAGATCGGGACGGGGGAATGAGCAGTTCTTC. This gives the protein CAWRSGRGNEQFF.

V and J are TRBV2 and TRBJ2-1, with D perhaps TRBD2 (7 bases). The CDR3 is made up of 14 amino acids. V was clipped by 4 bases and J by 9 bases, with 16 bases between them. Germline V gene sequence: CDR1 SNHLY, CDR2 FYNNEI. CDR3 residues: CASSVGGAHVEQFF. Written as DNA, the CDR3 is TGTGCCAGCAGTGTTGGGGGGGCCCACGTTGAGCAGTTCTTC.

The rearrangement uses TRBV23-1 and TRBJ1-1; 11 bases match TRBD1. TRBV23-1 is an ORF, and what it does is uncertain. Trimming cost V 3 bases and J 4 bases; bases outside gene matches: 13. The CDR3 length is 18 residues. The CDR3 region has the DNA TGCGCCAGCAGTCACCGGACCGGGACAGGGGGGTTCGGCACTGAAGCTTTCTTT. This sequence encodes CASSHRTGTGGFGTEAFF.

This chain connects TRBV2 to TRBJ2-1; no reliable D call. V lost 6 bases and J lost 7, with 7 bases in between. Germline V CDR1 and CDR2: SNHLY, FYNNEI. This CDR3 comprises 11 residues. The DNA of the CDR3 is TGTGCCAGCAGGACGAGGAATGAGCAGTTCTTC. Translating it yields CASRTRNEQFF.

The chain joins TRBV6-2 or TRBV6-3 to TRBJ2-1; D perhaps matches TRBD2 (5 bases). The V gene's germline CDR1 is MNHEY and CDR2 SVGEGT. Trimming took 4 bases from V and 9 from J, leaving 16 bases between them. This CDR3 has 14 residues. This chain's CDR3 is CASSSRRAGTEQFF. CDR3 nucleotides: TGTGCCAGCAGTTCAAGGCGGGCGGGTACTGAGCAGTTCTTC.

The chain is built from TRBV6-5 and TRBJ1-4; 8 bases are shared with TRBD1. Germline values: CDR1 MNHEY, CDR2 SVGAGI. The CDR3 contains 12 residues. V lost 11 bases to trimming and J lost 7 bases; unmatched junction nucleotides: 6. Here the CDR3 DNA reads TGTGCCCCCCAGGGGGCCTGTGAAAAACTGTTTTTT. Translation gives CAPQGACEKLFF.

The chain is built from TRBV27 and TRBJ2-7; no clear D. V was trimmed by 2 bases and J by 3 bases, leaving 8 bases between them. The CDR3 has 13 residues. Germline-derived CDR1 and CDR2 are MNHEY and SMNVEV (reference sequence). CDR3 sequence (DNA): TGTGCCAGCAGTTTACGTTTTAGCTACGAGCAGTACTTC. It encodes CASSLRFSYEQYF.

V and J are TRBV18 and TRBJ2-6, with D possibly matching TRBD2 (6 bases). Germline CDR1 is KGHSH and CDR2 is LQKENI. V lost 3 bases to trimming and J lost 3 bases, with 6 bases between them. There are 14 residues in the CDR3. Here the CDR3 DNA reads TGTGCCAGCTCACCGGAGGGTGGGGCCAACGTCCTGACTTTC. Its protein product is CASSPEGGANVLTF.

This clone was picked up a small number of times. The chain recombines TRBV6-5 with TRBJ1-4, with D hard to call. The CDR3 is 15 residues long. The V end lost 5 bases, the J end lost 4 bases, and 14 bases lay between the germline ends. Germline lookup yields CDR1 MNHEY and CDR2 SVGAGI. CDR3 sequence reads: CASSPRTGNNEKLFF. CDR3 nucleotides: TGTGCCAGCAGTCCGAGGACGGGAAATAATGAAAAACTGTTTTTT.

This chain links TRBV29-1 with TRBJ1-4, with D tentatively TRBD1 (6 bases). Germline CDR1 is SQVTM and CDR2 is ANQGSEA. This CDR3 has 14 amino acids. Trimming took off 3 bases at V and 5 bases at J, with 13 bases between the two ends. This CDR3 reads CSVEVGGRNEKLFF. CDR3 DNA sequence: TGCAGCGTTGAGGTCGGGGGGCGCAATGAAAAACTGTTTTTT.

This clone was detected once. The chain links TRBV5-4 to TRBJ1-1; D gene ambiguous. CDR1 and CDR2 (germline): SGHNT, YYREEE (reference sequence). The CDR3 is made up of 13 amino acids. The V gene lost 0 bases and the J gene lost 1 base, with 4 bases spanning the gap. CDR3 region: CASSLAGNTEAFF. The CDR3 region has the DNA TGTGCCAGCAGCTTGGCAGGGAACACTGAAGCTTTCTTT.

This chain connects TRBV7-9 to TRBJ2-6; D is uncertain. Trimming pared 6 bases from V and 4 bases from J, leaving 10 bases between. The CDR3 runs to 14 residues. The germline V gene encodes CDR1 SEHNR and CDR2 FQNEAQ (reference sequence). This CDR3 reads CASSTTRGANVLTF. CDR3 DNA sequence: TGTGCCAGCAGTACCACGAGAGGGGCCAACGTCCTGACTTTC.

The chain recombines TRBV10-2 with TRBJ2-3; 8 nucleotides line up with TRBD2. V shed 8 bases and J 6 bases; nucleotides not matched to a gene: 10. Germline V gene data show CDR1 as WSHSY and CDR2 as SAAADI. CDR3 length equals 14 residues. This chain's CDR3 is CASSLTGGEDTQYF. Written as DNA, the CDR3 is TGCGCCAGCTCCCTAACGGGAGGGGAGGATACGCAGTATTTT.

A single count supports this clone. V usage is TRBV7-9 and J usage is TRBJ1-2; D is possibly TRBD1 (5 bases). V gave up 3 bases and J gave up 5 bases, with 13 bases separating them. Germline loops: CDR1 SEHNR, CDR2 FQNEAQ (reference sequence). The CDR3 spans 14 residues. The CDR3 is CASSFSWGDYGYTF. The CDR3 bases are TGTGCCAGCAGCTTTAGTTGGGGCGATTATGGCTACACCTTC.

V is TRBV9 and J is TRBJ1-3; tentatively, D is TRBD1 (6 bases). This CDR3 comprises 15 residues. Germline CDR1 is SGDLS and CDR2 is YYNGEE. Between the trimmed V and J ends, which lost 0 bases and 0 bases, there was a span of 7 bases. CDR3 sequence reads: CASSVEGGSGNTIYF. CDR3 bases: TGTGCCAGCAGCGTAGAAGGGGGCTCTGGAAACACCATATATTTT.

The chain joins TRBV30 to TRBJ2-3, with D perhaps matching TRBD2 (5 bases). From germline, CDR1 is GTSNPN and CDR2 SVGIG (reference sequence). V was trimmed by 7 bases and J by 4 bases, leaving 12 bases between them. This CDR3 has 12 amino acids. The CDR3, as DNA: TGTGCCTCCCCAACAGCGGCAGATACGCAGTATTTT. Translated: CASPTAADTQYF.

The genes are TRBV6-9 and TRBJ1-6; D is possibly TRBD1 (5 bases). With 6 bases removed from V and 8 bases from J, the gap between germline ends came to 20 bases. In germline, CDR1 is MNHGY, CDR2 SVAAGI. The CDR3 consists of 16 residues. CDR3 loop: CASRDGGARSYSPLHF. The DNA for the CDR3 is TGTGCCAGCAGGGACGGAGGGGCCAGATCCTATTCACCCCTCCACTTT.

This clone showed up just once. The chain has TRBV27 and TRBJ1-2; no firm D call. The CDR3 has 15 amino acids. Trimming shortened V by 4 bases and J by 4 bases, and 16 bases separated the two germline ends. Germline-derived CDR1 and CDR2 are MNHEY and SMNVEV (reference sequence). The chain's CDR3 is CASSSSNRDPYGYTF. In DNA form, the CDR3 reads TGTGCCAGCAGTTCATCCAATCGGGATCCCTATGGCTACACCTTC.

The chain has TRBV7-3 and TRBJ1-1; maybe TRBD1 (5 bases). This CDR3 contains 16 residues. The germline CDR1 and CDR2 sequences are SGHTA and FQGTGA. With 5 bases removed from V and 1 base from J, the gap between germline ends came to 17 bases. CDR3 in DNA: TGTGCCAGCAGCATCGAGCCGGTGCAGGGGAACACTGAAGCTTTCTTT. Translated, it gives CASSIEPVQGNTEAFF.

In DNA form, the CDR3 reads TGTGCCAGCAGCCAAGAAGAAGGGGGGAGGGATGAGCAGTTCTTC. This translates into CASSQEEGGRDEQFF. The chain employs TRBV4-2 and TRBJ2-1, with D possibly being TRBD2 (7 bases). CDR1 is LGHNA, CDR2 YNFKEQ, per germline. V was shortened by 0 bases and J by 8 bases, with 14 bases between the two germline ends. The CDR3 loop spans 15 amino acids.

The genes are TRBV20-1 and TRBJ2-1; D gene unclear. The germline gives CDR1 DFQATT, CDR2 SNEGSKA (reference sequence). Trimming took off 5 bases at V and 10 bases at J, with 9 bases between the two ends. This CDR3 is built from 10 residues. CDR3 in amino acids: CSAPSSEQFF. The CDR3 DNA sequence: TGCAGTGCTCCCTCGTCCGAGCAGTTCTTC.

The chain joins TRBV9 to TRBJ2-3, with D tentatively TRBD2 (5 bases). V lost 4 bases, J lost 5 bases, and 14 bases lay in between. Germline V gene sequence: CDR1 SGDLS, CDR2 YYNGEE. The CDR3 spans 14 residues. DNA for the CDR3: TGTGCCAGCAGCTTGGACGGTGGGAGAGATACGCAGTATTTT. It specifies CASSLDGGRDTQYF.

The chain links TRBV5-1 to TRBJ2-7, with a tentative D call TRBD1 (6 bases). Germline V lookup: CDR1 SGHRS, CDR2 YFSETQ. Trimming removed 0 bases at V and 4 bases at J, with 11 bases between. CDR3 length equals 14 residues. CDR3 in amino acids: CASSLAGRGYEQYF. In DNA form, the CDR3 reads TGCGCCAGCAGCTTGGCCGGCAGGGGATACGAGCAGTACTTC.